This TCR beta chain was captured in a study of blood T cell repertoires in COVID-19. About the research overall: Researchers got acute and convalescent COVID-19 samples from the United States, Italy and Spain. T cells, B-cell-depleted T cells, or PBMCs supplied cDNA or gDNA.

Study processing details: The authors estimated nucleated cell counts from reference gene primer amplification. Profiled with immunoSEQ multiplex PCR; TCRdb holds only in-frame clones, not every one. The V and J calls and clone size come from that table; D and trimming were worked out from the DNA. The sample comprises 150,000 or so clones, 84% of which are singletons, and roughly 19% rests with the top ten. The germline V gene encodes CDR1 MGHRA and CDR2 YSYEKL. Germline trimming cut 1 base from V and 7 bases from J; bases unmatched to any gene: 6. The CDR3 runs 15 residues. In this sample, this clone turned up once.

This receptor was obtained from an elderly woman with acute or convalescent COVID-19. Source material: peripheral blood. The rearrangement uses TRBV4-1 and TRBJ2-2; 7 bases agree with TRBD2. In DNA form, the CDR3 reads TGCGCCAGCAGCCAAGCCAGTGGGAGGGGCGGGGAGCTGTTTTTT. Protein: CASSQASGRGGELFF.